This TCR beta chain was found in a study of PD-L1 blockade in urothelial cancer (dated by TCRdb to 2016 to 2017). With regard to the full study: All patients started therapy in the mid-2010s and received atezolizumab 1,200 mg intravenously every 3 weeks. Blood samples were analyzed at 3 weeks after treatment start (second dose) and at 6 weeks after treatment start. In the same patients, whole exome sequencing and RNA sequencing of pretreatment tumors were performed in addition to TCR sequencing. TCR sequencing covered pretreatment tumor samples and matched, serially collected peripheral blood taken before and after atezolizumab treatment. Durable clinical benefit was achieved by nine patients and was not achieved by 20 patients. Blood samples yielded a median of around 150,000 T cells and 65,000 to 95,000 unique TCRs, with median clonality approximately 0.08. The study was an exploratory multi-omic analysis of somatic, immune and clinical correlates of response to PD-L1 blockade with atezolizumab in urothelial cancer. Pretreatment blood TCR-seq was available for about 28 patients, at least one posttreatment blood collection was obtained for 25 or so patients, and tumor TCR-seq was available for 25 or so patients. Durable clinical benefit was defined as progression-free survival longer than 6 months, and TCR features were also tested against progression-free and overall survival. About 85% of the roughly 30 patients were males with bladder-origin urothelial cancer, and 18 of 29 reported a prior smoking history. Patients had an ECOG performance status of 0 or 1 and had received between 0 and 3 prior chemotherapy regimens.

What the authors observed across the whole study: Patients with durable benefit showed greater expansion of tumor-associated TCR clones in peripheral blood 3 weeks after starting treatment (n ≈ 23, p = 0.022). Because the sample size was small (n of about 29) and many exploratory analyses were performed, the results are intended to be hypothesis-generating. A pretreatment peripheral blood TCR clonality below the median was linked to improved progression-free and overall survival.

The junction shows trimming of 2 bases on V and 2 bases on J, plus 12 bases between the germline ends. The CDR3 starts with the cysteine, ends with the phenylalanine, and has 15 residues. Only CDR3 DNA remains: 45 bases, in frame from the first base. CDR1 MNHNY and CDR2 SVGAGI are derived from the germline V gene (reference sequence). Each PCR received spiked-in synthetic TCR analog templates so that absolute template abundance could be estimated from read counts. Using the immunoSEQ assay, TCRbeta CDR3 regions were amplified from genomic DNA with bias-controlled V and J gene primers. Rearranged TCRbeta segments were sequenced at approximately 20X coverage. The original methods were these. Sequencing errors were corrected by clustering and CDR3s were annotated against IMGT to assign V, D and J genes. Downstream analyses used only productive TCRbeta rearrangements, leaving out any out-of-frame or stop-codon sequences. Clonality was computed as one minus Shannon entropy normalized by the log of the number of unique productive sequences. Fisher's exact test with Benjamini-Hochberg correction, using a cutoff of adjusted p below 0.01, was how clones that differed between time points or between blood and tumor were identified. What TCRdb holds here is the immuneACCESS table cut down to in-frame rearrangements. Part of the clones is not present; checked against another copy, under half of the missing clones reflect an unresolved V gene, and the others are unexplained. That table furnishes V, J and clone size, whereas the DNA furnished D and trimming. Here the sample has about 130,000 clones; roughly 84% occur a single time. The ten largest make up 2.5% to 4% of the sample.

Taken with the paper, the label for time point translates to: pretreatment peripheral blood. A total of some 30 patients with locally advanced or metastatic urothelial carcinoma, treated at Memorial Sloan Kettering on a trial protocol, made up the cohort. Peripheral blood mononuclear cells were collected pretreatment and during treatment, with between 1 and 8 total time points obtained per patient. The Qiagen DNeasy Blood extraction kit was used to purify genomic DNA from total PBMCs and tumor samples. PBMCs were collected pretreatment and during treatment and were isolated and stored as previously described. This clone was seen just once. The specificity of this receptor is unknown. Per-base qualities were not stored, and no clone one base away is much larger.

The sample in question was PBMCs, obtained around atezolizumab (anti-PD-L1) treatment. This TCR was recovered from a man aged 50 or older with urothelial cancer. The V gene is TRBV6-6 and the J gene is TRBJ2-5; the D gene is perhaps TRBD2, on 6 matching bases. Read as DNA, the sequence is TGTGCCAGCAGTTACCTGGGGAGGTCACAAGAGACCCAGTACTTC. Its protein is CASSYLGRSQETQYF.